This TCR beta chain stems from a study of molecular identifiers for immune sequencing clone quantification (dated 2018 in TCRdb). As for the study more broadly: For a replicate experiment, RNA from about 21,000 or 97,000 naive CD8 T cells was divided into five aliquots, of which four were sequenced. This methods study used CD8 T cells to benchmark TCR RNA copy counting and molecular-identifier clustering-based TCR repertoire sequencing (MIDCIRS). Study-wide conclusions, independent of this receptor: In CMV-specific effector cells, clones with more than 20 RNA copies accounted for over 99% of molecules, whereas in naive cells such clones accounted for under 1%. Even against a background of roughly 1 million naive CD8 T cells, spiked-in Jurkat TCR RNA amounting to a single cell's worth was reported to be detectable. When barcode sub-clustering was omitted, TCR diversity was inflated by chimeric consensus sequences, with chimeras reaching as high as 47%. Naive libraries contained spiked-in Jurkat TCR RNA (approximately nine copies' worth), which is not part of the donor repertoire. Highly expanded clone sizes could be underestimated because identical TCR molecules may share a barcode. About 3 recovered TCR RNA copies per cell were obtained by modeling, versus roughly 9.7 by digital PCR, implying a capture efficiency of about 30%.

The germline V gene yields MDHEN for CDR1 and SYDVKM for CDR2. V is cut by 6 bases and J by 11 bases, and the space between the germline ends is 14 bases. The CDR3 runs 12 amino acids, cysteine and phenylalanine included. The read is trimmed to its CDR3 DNA, 36 bases read in frame from base 1. The library was made by PCR. TCRdb records Illumina HiSeq 4000 as the sequencer. Bulk TCR libraries were generated as previously described, with the TCR primers listed in Table S5 used. Purification of total RNA was performed with the Qiagen AllPrep DNA/RNA kit. Reads from multiple sequencing runs of the same library were pooled before analysis. The original pipeline was this. Reads were retained only if the reads had an exact TCR constant sequence, and the retained reads were trimmed to 150 nt and grouped according to their 12-nt molecular barcodes. Reads in each barcode group were sub-clustered using a 15% Levenshtein threshold, and a quality-weighted consensus sequence was built for each RNA molecule. Non-functional sequences were discarded, and so were lower-count sequences lying one edit away from another sequence. On the basis of fitting two negative binomial distributions, barcode sub-clusters with fewer than 20% of the maximum read count were discarded. The public reads were reprocessed in TCRdb via fastp at Q25 and MiXCR, keeping in-frame beta chains. Rows merge per CDR3 protein into single entries with the most common DNA and genes. TCRdb, not the original authors, processed these V and J calls. Counted in this sample were over 60,000 distinct CDR3 sequences; roughly a fifth of them appeared once. Together, the top ten hold approximately 1.5% of the sample.

Libraries of naive CD8 T cells were built from approximately 20,000 to 1,000,000 sorted cells, with 10%, 30% or 50% of the purified RNA used. Naive CD8 T cells were FACS-sorted as CD8+CD4-CCR7+CD45RA+ on a BD FACSAria II into RLT Plus buffer. To test detection sensitivity, Jurkat RNA equal to about nine TCR copies was added to samples of roughly 17,000-1,100,000 naive CD8 T cells. CD8 T cells were enriched using RosetteSep CD8+ T Cell Enrichment Cocktail and Ficoll-Paque, and the enriched cells then underwent ACK red cell lysis. This clonotype was detected ten times or more. The antigen it binds to is not known. No qualities accompany the bases; no much larger clone lies one base away.

This receptor was obtained from a human donor in good health. Some libraries in this study had Jurkat cell RNA spiked in. Sequences were obtained from naive CD8+ T cells from blood, with Jurkat cell RNA spiked in. According to the study, the label for this sample's cell subset or site signals: FACS-sorted CD8+CD4-CCR7+CD45RA+ naive T cells. The chain joins TRBV28 to TRBJ1-5; TRBD1 is a weak D gene call, 6 bases matching. The CDR3: CASREDRQAQHF. The bases are TGTGCCAGCAGGGAAGACAGGCAAGCCCAGCATTTT.